This T cell receptor (beta chain) was sequenced in a study of T cell responses to AZD1222 COVID-19 vaccine. V gave up 4 bases and J gave up 3 bases, with 10 bases separating them. The germline V gene has CDR1 SQVTM and CDR2 ANQGSEA. The CDR3 covers 13 residues. Details on this clone: Antigen unknown.

Study-level findings and limits: Clonal diversity may have been underestimated, and the donors were mostly white British, with more females than males. Per reports, nearly half of all spike-specific TCRs target regions that are unmutated in variants. Spike regions recognized by vaccine-associated CD4 TCRs spanned the protein, led by 160-218 and 743-854. Increased Spike-specific TCR breadth and depth were observed after two AZD1222 doses.

Generated by immunoSEQ multiplex PCR, the TCRdb table keeps only in-frame clones and is missing some. The repertoire holds more than 95,000 clones, with approximately 90% as singletons. The input for sequencing was peripheral blood, taken on day 0 of MenACWY control vaccination. The J gene is TRBJ1-3, the V gene TRBV29-1; perhaps TRBD1 as D (5 bases). The origin of this receptor is an adult in good health. CDR3 sequence (DNA): TGCAGCGTTGGCGGGCAGGGTGGAAACACCATATATTTT. Encoded protein: CSVGGQGGNTIYF.